This TCR beta chain appears in the sequencing data of a study of multiple sclerosis patients with progressive multifocal leukoencephalopathy. Sequencing was performed with immunoSEQ multiplex PCR; in TCRdb, only in-frame clones are kept and a portion is missing. Of 25,000 to 35,000 clones listed, roughly 87% are singletons. As for time point: time of PML onset. At PML onset, T3 blood samples were taken. CDR1 and CDR2 from the germline V gene are LGHNA and YSLEER. Trimming removed 3 bases at V and 0 bases at J, with 9 bases between. The CDR3 is 15 amino acids. Study results and caveats: Lower normalized Shannon entropy suggested reduced TRB diversity in most PML patients.

Regarding this clone: Its antigen is as yet unknown.

The TCR was taken from a human donor with progressive multifocal leukoencephalopathy. V usage is TRBV4-3 and J usage is TRBJ1-5; D is uncertain. This sample comprised PBMCs, obtained from a patient treated with natalizumab. The CDR3 coding sequence is TGCGCCAGCAGCCAGACTCCAGATAGCAATCAGCCCCAGCATTTT. Its protein product is CASSQTPDSNQPQHF.